What follows are 10 T cell receptor beta chains derived from one specimen sequenced in a study of blood T cell repertoires in COVID-19. Some clones are missing from TCRdb's copy, which holds only in-frame ones; the method was immunoSEQ multiplex PCR. The repertoire has about 160,000 clones, roughly 89% of them found once; the top ten carry around 3.9%. The sample was peripheral blood. These receptors all come from a woman aged 60-70 years who had recovered from COVID-19.

The sample holds one count of this clone. The J gene is TRBJ1-6, the V gene TRBV11-2; D gene uncertain. CDR1 SGHAT and CDR2 FQNNGV come from the germline V gene. V lost 1 base, J lost 7 bases, and 8 bases lay in between. This CDR3 has 14 amino acids. CDR3 protein: CASSLVRGNSPLHF. CDR3 DNA sequence: TGTGCCAGCAGCTTAGTGCGCGGGAATTCACCCCTCCACTTT.

This clone showed up just once. The CDR3 spells CASSSGGDTQYF. CDR3 nucleotides: TGTGCCAGCAGCTCCGGGGGAGATACGCAGTATTTT. The chain carries TRBV7-6 and TRBJ2-3, with D possibly matching TRBD2 (6 bases). The CDR3 length is 12 residues. The V gene lost 4 bases and the J gene lost 5 bases, with 7 bases spanning the gap. Germline loops: CDR1 SGHVS, CDR2 FNYEAQ.

This clone has only a few counts. The chain couples TRBV5-5 to TRBJ2-3; TRBD1 agrees at 8 bases. J gave up 2 bases and V 5 bases, and 4 bases lay outside the gene matches. CDR1 and CDR2 from the germline V gene are SGHKS and YYEKEE (reference sequence). There are 14 residues in the CDR3. The DNA of the CDR3 is TGTGCCAGCAGGGACAGGGAGCACACAGATACGCAGTATTTT. Translated, it gives CASRDREHTDTQYF.

The chain combines TRBV2 with TRBJ2-2; TRBD1 might be the D (5 bases). This CDR3 spans 14 amino acids. V was trimmed by 5 bases and J by 1 base, leaving 8 bases between them. Germline CDR1 is SNHLY and CDR2 is FYNNEI. CDR3 in amino acids: CASSSTGNTGELFF. The CDR3 nucleotides are TGTGCCAGCAGTAGTACAGGGAACACCGGGGAGCTGTTTTTT.

This chain links TRBV5-4 with TRBJ2-3; 8 bases align to TRBD2. Germline trimming cut 7 bases from V and 0 bases from J; bases unmatched to any gene: 7. CDR3 length: 15 amino acids. Germline CDR1 is SGHNT and CDR2 is YYREEE (reference sequence). The CDR3 reads CASSRAGVSTDTQYF. In nucleotides, the CDR3 is TGTGCCAGCTCTCGAGCGGGGGTTAGCACAGATACGCAGTATTTT.

J is TRBJ2-7 and V is TRBV2, with 8 bases that match TRBD1. The CDR3 covers 13 residues. Germline lookup yields CDR1 SNHLY and CDR2 FYNNEI. With V trimmed by 9 bases and J by 5 bases, 9 bases remained unmatched. CDR3 DNA: TGTGCCAGTAACGGACAGGGCGTCCACGAGCAGTACTTC. Residues: CASNGQGVHEQYF.

The chain couples TRBV5-1 to TRBJ2-5; 13 nucleotides agree with TRBD2. Germline-derived CDR1 and CDR2 are SGHRS and YFSETQ. The J segment lost 3 bases and the V segment lost 1 base, leaving 6 bases of the junction unmatched. This CDR3 is built from 17 residues. The CDR3 loop reads CASSLNPGTSGEETQYF. CDR3 DNA: TGCGCCAGCAGCTTGAATCCCGGGACTAGCGGGGAAGAGACCCAGTACTTC.

The chain carries TRBV7-2 and TRBJ1-2; D not resolved. This CDR3 spans 14 amino acids. The V end was cut by 1 base, the J end by 6 bases, with 12 bases between. Germline V gene data show CDR1 as SGHTA and CDR2 as FQGNSA. CDR3 amino acids: CASSLGFRIDGYTF. The CDR3 DNA reads as TGTGCCAGCAGCTTAGGTTTCAGGATAGATGGCTACACCTTC.

The table lists this clone with a count of one. The chain links TRBV5-1 to TRBJ1-4; perhaps TRBD1 as D (5 bases). V lost 0 bases, J lost 5 bases, and 14 bases lay in between. The CDR3 sequence is 16 residues long. The germline gives CDR1 SGHRS, CDR2 YFSETQ. Written as DNA, the CDR3 is TGCGCCAGCAGCTTGGCCCCGCAGGGATTGAATGAAAAACTGTTTTTT. Translated: CASSLAPQGLNEKLFF.

This clone appeared once. The chain is built from TRBV2 and TRBJ2-3, with D hard to call. CDR3 length: 11 residues. Germline values: CDR1 SNHLY, CDR2 FYNNEI. Trimming pared 7 bases from V and 5 bases from J, leaving 7 bases between. The CDR3: CASTPGDTQYF. CDR3 bases: TGTGCCAGCACCCCCGGAGATACGCAGTATTTT.